Below, 28 T cell receptor beta chains from the same sample are listed, as sequenced in a study of cytomegalovirus exposure and HLA in healthy donors. The study ran its PCR with 60 Vbeta and 13 Jbeta primers. The assay was immunoSEQ multiplex PCR, and TCRdb's table has in-frame clones only and misses some. The data contain roughly 83,000 clones, 70% to 75% of them seen just once; the ten biggest clones take up 4% to 4.5%. What was sequenced was PBMCs. The receptors were sampled from a man between 60 and 70 years old in good health and CMV-seronegative.

A few counts support this clone. This chain links TRBV6-1 with TRBJ1-1; D remains unclear. The CDR3 runs to 12 residues. Trimming left V 5 bases short and J 7 bases short, with 11 bases between. Germline CDR1 and CDR2: MNHNS and SASEGT. The CDR3 protein is CASSSGMVEAFF. The CDR3 nucleotides are TGTGCCAGCAGTTCCGGGATGGTTGAAGCTTTCTTT.

The chain combines TRBV7-3 with TRBJ2-3, with 9 bases matching TRBD2. Germline V CDR1 and CDR2: SGHTA, FQGTGA. This CDR3 has 16 amino acids. Germline trimming cut 1 base from V and 3 bases from J; bases unmatched to any gene: 5. This CDR3 is CASSLSPSGATDTQYF. The CDR3, as DNA: TGTGCCAGCAGCTTAAGCCCTAGCGGGGCAACAGATACGCAGTATTTT.

V gene TRBV6-5 combines with J gene TRBJ2-7; D gene ambiguous. V shed 6 bases and J shed 0 bases, with 9 bases lying between them. Germline CDR1 MNHEY, CDR2 SVGAGI. The CDR3 is 13 amino acids. The DNA for the CDR3 is TGTGCCAGCAGGAGCACGAGCTCCTACGAGCAGTACTTC. Translated, it gives CASRSTSSYEQYF.

The chain is built from TRBV27 and TRBJ2-3, with TRBD2 matching 9 bases. CDR3 length equals 13 residues. Trimming removed 6 bases from V and 10 bases from J; junction bases left unmatched: 8. Germline V gene lookup returns CDR1 MNHEY and CDR2 SMNVEV (reference sequence). DNA for the CDR3: TGTGCCAGCAGCCCTAGCGGGGCCGCATCGCAGTATTTT. It yields the protein CASSPSGAASQYF.

This chain links TRBV30 with TRBJ2-7; no clear D gene. Trimming removed 2 bases from V and 6 bases from J, with 11 bases in between. The germline V gene has CDR1 GTSNPN and CDR2 SVGIG (reference sequence). The CDR3 length is 12 residues. The CDR3 DNA reads as TGTGCCTGGAGTTACTCGTCCGGCGAGCAGTACTTC. It translates to CAWSYSSGEQYF.

This sequence joins TRBV30 and TRBJ2-3; 11 bases fit TRBD2. The CDR3 spans 14 residues. Per the germline V gene, CDR1 is GTSNPN and CDR2 is SVGIG (reference sequence). Germline trimming cut 5 bases from V and 1 base from J; bases unmatched to any gene: 2. The CDR3 protein is CAWRLAGRTDTQYF. The DNA of the CDR3 is TGTGCCTGGCGACTAGCGGGGCGCACAGATACGCAGTATTTT.

J is TRBJ2-6 and V is TRBV11-2; TRBD2 aligns across 8 bases. Trimming cost V 3 bases and J 4 bases; bases outside gene matches: 14. The germline CDR1 and CDR2 sequences are SGHAT and FQNNGV. The CDR3 has 19 residues. The CDR3 sequence: CASSFVGGPRGAGANVLTF. DNA of the CDR3: TGTGCCAGCAGCTTCGTTGGGGGGCCGCGGGGGGCCGGGGCCAACGTCCTGACTTTC. Drawing the rest from reference TRBV11-2 and TRBJ2-6, the complete variable domain is EAGVAQSPRYKIIEKRQSVAFWCNPISGHATLYWYQQILGQGPKLLIQFQNNGVVDDSQLPKDRFSAERLKGVDSTLKIQPAKLEDSAVYLCASSFVGGPRGAGANVLTFGAGSRLTVL.

The chain recombines TRBV5-1 with TRBJ2-3; D might be TRBD1 (6 bases). V lost 2 bases and J 4 bases, leaving 14 bases between the germline ends. The CDR3 length is 15 residues. Germline-derived CDR1 and CDR2 are SGHRS and YFSETQ. CDR3 sequence reads: CASSFDQGRPDTQYF. In DNA, the CDR3 is TGCGCCAGCAGCTTTGATCAGGGGCGGCCAGATACGCAGTATTTT.

The chain has TRBV29-1 and TRBJ2-5; possibly TRBD2 for D (6 bases). Trimming cost V 0 bases and J 3 bases, with 8 bases left between them. This CDR3 contains 13 residues. CDR1 SQVTM and CDR2 ANQGSEA come from the germline V gene. CDR3 DNA: TGCAGCGTTGAAGATTGGAGGGAAGAGACCCAGTACTTC. Amino acids: CSVEDWREETQYF.

The chain carries TRBV6-1 and TRBJ1-5; TRBD1 is a possible D gene (6 bases). CDR1 and CDR2 (germline): MNHNS, SASEGT. This CDR3 has 14 residues. Between the trimmed V and J ends, which lost 5 bases and 7 bases, there was a span of 15 bases. CDR3 nucleotides: TGTGCCAGCAGTCACAAGGGGGAGGGCCAGCCCCAGCATTTT. Its protein product is CASSHKGEGQPQHF.

As DNA, the CDR3 is TGTGCCAGCAGCTTGGTTGGGGCAGGGGACCTCTACGAGCAGTACTTC. Translation: CASSLVGAGDLYEQYF. The genes are TRBV5-4 and TRBJ2-7; D perhaps matches TRBD1 (6 bases). The germline V and J ends were trimmed by 0 bases and 3 bases, with 16 bases remaining between them. The germline gives CDR1 SGHNT, CDR2 YYREEE (reference sequence). The CDR3 contains 16 residues.

This rearrangement joins TRBV5-4 to TRBJ1-6; D unclear. V lost 0 bases and J 5 bases, leaving 15 bases between the germline ends. CDR3 length: 17 residues. Germline CDR1 and CDR2: SGHNT and YYREEE (reference sequence). The CDR3 loop is CASSLVPVRKDNSPLHF. The CDR3 DNA sequence: TGTGCCAGCAGCTTGGTCCCGGTGCGGAAGGATAATTCACCCCTCCACTTT.

The V gene is TRBV6-4, the J gene TRBJ2-7, with 11 nucleotides matching TRBD1. The CDR3 covers 17 residues. Germline V gene sequence: CDR1 MRHNA, CDR2 SNTAGT. After removal of 6 bases from V and 2 bases from J, the junction contained 12 bases not matched to a gene. The CDR3 bases are TGTGCCAGCAGGCCTCAAGGGACAGGGGGTGTAACCTACGAGCAGTACTTC. As protein: CASRPQGTGGVTYEQYF.

The chain has TRBV9 and TRBJ1-1; D remains unclear. The CDR3 spans 12 residues. Germline CDR1 SGDLS, CDR2 YYNGEE. Trimming pared 5 bases from V and 0 bases from J, leaving 5 bases between. For the CDR3, the DNA is TGTGCCAGCAGTGGCATGAACACTGAAGCTTTCTTT. It yields the protein CASSGMNTEAFF.

The chain couples TRBV18 to TRBJ1-4; D remains ambiguous. This CDR3 region has 16 residues. Germline V gene lookup returns CDR1 KGHSH and CDR2 LQKENI. The V end was cut by 3 bases, the J end by 0 bases, with 11 bases between. DNA of the CDR3: TGTGCCAGCTCACCGAACAGCGGTTCAACTAATGAAAAACTGTTTTTT. Protein product: CASSPNSGSTNEKLFF.

The CDR3 sequence: CSVSLAGGPGEAQYF. The CDR3, as DNA: TGCAGCGTTTCACTAGCGGGGGGGCCGGGGGAGGCCCAGTACTTC. This chain joins TRBV29-1 and TRBJ2-5; TRBD2 matches at 13 bases. The germline V gene has CDR1 SQVTM and CDR2 ANQGSEA. The CDR3 spans 15 residues. The trim removed 5 bases at V and 9 bases at J, leaving 12 bases unmatched.

V usage is TRBV6-7 and J usage is TRBJ2-1; TRBD2 matches 13 bases. TRBV6-7 is marked as an open reading frame, function uncertain. The trim removed 5 bases at V and 10 bases at J, leaving 17 bases unmatched. This CDR3 is built from 18 residues. The CDR3 spells CASSHGRTSGGARREQFF. DNA for the CDR3: TGTGCCAGCAGTCACGGCCGTACTAGCGGGGGGGCCCGGCGAGAGCAGTTCTTC.

The CDR3 nucleotides read TGTGCCAGCAGTTACAGGGGGACTAACTATGGCTACACCTTC. Its translation is CASSYRGTNYGYTF. V is TRBV27 and J is TRBJ1-2, with 8 bases fitting TRBD1. Germline-derived CDR1 and CDR2 are MNHEY and SMNVEV (reference sequence). The CDR3 totals 14 residues. V trimming: 4 bases; J trimming: 0 bases; junction bases outside the gene matches: 1.

The chain is built from TRBV7-2 and TRBJ1-6; D not certain. Looked up from germline, CDR1 is SGHTA and CDR2 is FQGNSA. The CDR3 consists of 15 residues. V was cut by 2 bases and J by 1 base, with 6 bases left in between. Here the CDR3 reads CASSLPGSYNSPLHF. In nucleotides, the CDR3 is TGTGCCAGCAGCTTACCGGGATCCTATAATTCACCCCTCCACTTT.

Note on this clone: The germline gene is not matched at one end of the junction; a read error may be the cause. CDR3 residues: CSSSQERDTYGYTF. Written as DNA, the CDR3 is TGTTCCAGCAGCCAAGAACGGGACACCTATGGCTACACCTTC. The rearrangement joins TRBV7-9 to TRBJ1-2; a weak D match, TRBD1 (6 bases). This CDR3 spans 14 amino acids. Germline loops: CDR1 SEHNR, CDR2 FQNEAQ (reference sequence).

CDR3 coding DNA: TGTGCCAGCAGCTCCTTTCCGGGAGCCCGAACCGGGGAGCTGTTTTTT. It codes for CASSSFPGARTGELFF. This chain uses TRBV7-3 with TRBJ2-2; maybe TRBD2 (6 bases). CDR1 and CDR2 (germline): SGHTA, FQGTGA. V shed 4 bases and J shed 5 bases, with 17 bases lying between them. This CDR3 contains 16 residues.

The rearrangement links TRBV6-6 to TRBJ1-2; D possibly corresponds to TRBD1 (6 bases). The CDR3 contains 14 residues. Per germline, CDR1 MNHNY and CDR2 SVGAGI (reference sequence). The ends were cut back, 7 bases at V and 7 bases at J, with 19 bases in the middle. CDR3 residues: CASKVDSSRGGYTF. CDR3 bases: TGTGCCAGCAAGGTGGACAGCTCCCGGGGTGGCTACACCTTC.

This clone was counted between two and nine times. The chain links TRBV11-2 to TRBJ2-5, with a tentative D call TRBD2 (6 bases). TRBJ2-7 matches the DNA end more closely, so the J call is doubtful. CDR3 size: 13 residues. Germline V gives CDR1 SGHAT, CDR2 FQNNGV. The CDR3 coding sequence is TGTGCCAGCAGCTTTAGCGGATCCTACGAGCAGTACTTC. The encoded protein is CASSFSGSYEQYF.

V gene TRBV7-2 combines with J gene TRBJ2-1; TRBD2 matches 7 bases. The CDR3 is made up of 13 amino acids. Trimming removed 1 base from V and 10 bases from J; junction bases left unmatched: 4. Germline V lookup: CDR1 SGHTA, CDR2 FQGNSA. In nucleotides, the CDR3 is TGTGCCAGCAGCTTAGACCGGGGGGTCGAGCAGTTCTTC. Translated: CASSLDRGVEQFF.

Many counts were recorded for this clone. The chain employs TRBV7-8 and TRBJ2-4; a weak D match, TRBD2 (6 bases). Germline CDR1 and CDR2: SGHVS and FQNEAQ. CDR3 length: 16 residues. V lost 4 bases and J lost 0, with 13 bases in between. The CDR3 sequence is CASSSAGRKAKNIQYF. The DNA of the CDR3 is TGTGCCAGCAGCTCCGCGGGACGGAAAGCCAAAAACATTCAGTACTTC.

This clone was detected a few times. The gene calls are TRBV10-3 and TRBJ2-7, with D maybe TRBD2 (7 bases). The V gene's germline CDR1 is ENHRY and CDR2 SYGVKD. The CDR3 length is 14 residues. Between the trimmed V and J ends, which lost 6 bases and 4 bases, there was a span of 16 bases. In nucleotides, the CDR3 is TGTGCCATCAGAGGGTCAGGGAGGGGGTACGAGCAGTACTTC. Its translation is CAIRGSGRGYEQYF.

V is TRBV10-3 and J is TRBJ1-1; D is undetermined. Germline CDR1 is ENHRY and CDR2 is SYGVKD. Trimming took 4 bases from V and 1 from J, leaving 10 bases between them. The CDR3 is 14 amino acids. CDR3 nucleotide sequence: TGTGCCATCAGTGTAGGAGGCGGGAACACTGAAGCTTTCTTT. This encodes CAISVGGGNTEAFF.

By proportion, this clone is medium-sized (0.01 to 0.1%). CDR3 region: CASSFAGMDTEAFF. The CDR3 coding sequence is TGTGCCAGCAGCTTTGCGGGGATGGACACTGAAGCTTTCTTT. The chain links TRBV11-2 to TRBJ1-1; D unresolved. The CDR3 has 14 amino acids. The V and J ends lost 3 bases and 3 bases respectively, with 11 bases between them. The germline CDR1 and CDR2 sequences are SGHAT and FQNNGV.